The clone carrying this T cell receptor beta chain has just one count. As yet, its antigen is unknown. Additional DNA sequences in this sample encode the identical CDR3. This sample was taken from a study of shared clonotypes between healthy human individuals. Overall study findings and caveats: Sequencing depth was expected to affect clonotype sharing among donors. Rarefaction indicated that sorted-subset sequencing remained incomplete although depth was large.

TCRdb keeps only in-frame clones here, not all; method: immunoSEQ multiplex PCR. This sample has 2 million to 3 million clones; 93% occur once, and the top ten carry around 0.4%. Germline V gene lookup returns CDR1 SNHLY and CDR2 FYNNEI. The CDR3 has 13 residues. With V trimmed by 6 bases and J by 5 bases, 4 bases remained unmatched. Sequencing was done on a sample of naive CD4+ T cells from PBMCs. The subset is: CD45RA+ positively selected. The clonotype comes from a man younger than 30 in good health. Some clones in this sample may be carry-over from other donors' samples. The chain is built from TRBV2 and TRBJ2-5; 9 bases fit TRBD1. DNA of the CDR3: TGTGCCAGCAGGACAGGGGGAGGGGAGACCCAGTACTTC. Translated, it gives CASRTGGGETQYF. Variable domain in full (rest from reference TRBV2 and TRBJ2-5): EPEVTQTPSHQVTQMGQEVILRCVPISNHLYFYWYRQILGQKVEFLVSFYNNEISEKSEIFDDQFSVERPDGSNFTLKIRSTKLEDSAMYFCASRTGGGETQYFGPGTRLLVL.